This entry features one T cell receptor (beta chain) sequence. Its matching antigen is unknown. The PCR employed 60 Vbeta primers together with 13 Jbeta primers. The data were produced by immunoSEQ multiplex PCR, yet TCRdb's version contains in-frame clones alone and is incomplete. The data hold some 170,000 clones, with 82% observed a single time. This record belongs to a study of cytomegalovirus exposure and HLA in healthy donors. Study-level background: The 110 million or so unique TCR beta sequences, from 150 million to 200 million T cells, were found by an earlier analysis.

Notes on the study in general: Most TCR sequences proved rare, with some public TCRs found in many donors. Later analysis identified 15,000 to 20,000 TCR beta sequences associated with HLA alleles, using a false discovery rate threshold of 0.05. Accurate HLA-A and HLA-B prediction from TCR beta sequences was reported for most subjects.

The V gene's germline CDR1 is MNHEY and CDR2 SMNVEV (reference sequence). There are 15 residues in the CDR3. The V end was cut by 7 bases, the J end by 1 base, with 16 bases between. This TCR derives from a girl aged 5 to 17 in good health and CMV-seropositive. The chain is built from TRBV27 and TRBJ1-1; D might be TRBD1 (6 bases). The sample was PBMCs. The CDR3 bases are TGTGCCAGCACCTCAACAGGGTCGGAGAACACTGAAGCTTTCTTT. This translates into CASTSTGSENTEAFF.